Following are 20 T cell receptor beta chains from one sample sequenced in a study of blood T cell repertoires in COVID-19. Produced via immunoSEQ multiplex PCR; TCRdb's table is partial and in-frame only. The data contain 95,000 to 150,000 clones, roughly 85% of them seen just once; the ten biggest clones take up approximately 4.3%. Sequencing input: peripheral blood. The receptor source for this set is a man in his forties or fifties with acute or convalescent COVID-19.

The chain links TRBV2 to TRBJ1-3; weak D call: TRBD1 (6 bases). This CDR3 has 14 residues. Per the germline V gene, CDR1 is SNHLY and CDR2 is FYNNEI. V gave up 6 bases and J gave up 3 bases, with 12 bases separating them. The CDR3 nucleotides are TGTGCCAGCAGACTACAGGGTGGTGGAAACACCATATATTTT. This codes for CASRLQGGGNTIYF.

In DNA, the CDR3 is TGTGCCAGCAGCGTAGACAGTGACAATCAGCCCCAGCATTTT. Protein sequence: CASSVDSDNQPQHF. V and J are TRBV7-9 and TRBJ1-5, with D maybe TRBD1 (5 bases). Trimming shortened V by 5 bases and J by 3 bases, and 11 bases separated the two germline ends. The CDR3 runs to 14 residues. Germline lookup yields CDR1 SEHNR and CDR2 FQNEAQ (reference sequence).

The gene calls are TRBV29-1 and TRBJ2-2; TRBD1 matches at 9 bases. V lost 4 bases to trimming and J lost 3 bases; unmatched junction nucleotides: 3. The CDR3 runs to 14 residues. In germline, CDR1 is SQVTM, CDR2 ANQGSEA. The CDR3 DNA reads TGCAGCGTTGCGGGACAGGGAGACACCGGGGAGCTGTTTTTT. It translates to CSVAGQGDTGELFF.

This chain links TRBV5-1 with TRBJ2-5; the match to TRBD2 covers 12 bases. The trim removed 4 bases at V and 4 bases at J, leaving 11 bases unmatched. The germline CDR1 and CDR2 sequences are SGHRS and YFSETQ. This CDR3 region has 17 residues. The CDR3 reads CASSPGLTLAGGETQYF. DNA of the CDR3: TGCGCCAGCAGCCCGGGATTAACACTAGCGGGAGGAGAGACCCAGTACTTC.

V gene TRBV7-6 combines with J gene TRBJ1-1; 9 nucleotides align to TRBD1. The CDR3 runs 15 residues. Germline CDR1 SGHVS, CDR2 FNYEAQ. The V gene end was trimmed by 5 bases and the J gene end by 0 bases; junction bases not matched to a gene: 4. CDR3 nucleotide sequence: TGTGCCAGCAGCCAGGGGACAGGGATGAACACTGAAGCTTTCTTT. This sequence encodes CASSQGTGMNTEAFF.

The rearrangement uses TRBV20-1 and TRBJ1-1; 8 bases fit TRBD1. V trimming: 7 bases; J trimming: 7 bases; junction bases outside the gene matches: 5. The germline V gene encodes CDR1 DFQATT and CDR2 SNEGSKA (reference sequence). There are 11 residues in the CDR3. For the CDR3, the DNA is TGCAGTGTCGGACAGGGAGTTGAAGCTTTCTTT. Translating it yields CSVGQGVEAFF.

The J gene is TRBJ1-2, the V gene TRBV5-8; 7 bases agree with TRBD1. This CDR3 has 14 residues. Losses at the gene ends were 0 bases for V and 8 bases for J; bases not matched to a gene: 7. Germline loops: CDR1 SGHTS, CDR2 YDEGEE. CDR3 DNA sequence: TGTGCCAGCAGCTTGGGACAGGGTAGTGTGGGCTACACCTTC. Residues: CASSLGQGSVGYTF. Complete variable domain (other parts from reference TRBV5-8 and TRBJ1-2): EAGVTQSPTHLIKTRGQQATLRCSPISGHTSVYWYQQALGLGLQFLLWYDEGEERNRGNFPPRFSGRQFPNYSSELNVNALELEDSALYLCASSLGQGSVGYTFGSGTRLTVV.

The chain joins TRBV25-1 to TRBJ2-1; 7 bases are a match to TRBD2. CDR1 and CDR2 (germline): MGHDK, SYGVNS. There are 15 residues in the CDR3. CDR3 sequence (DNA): TGTGCTTCCAGCCGCTTACTAGCGAGTTACAATGAGCAGTTCTTC. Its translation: CASSRLLASYNEQFF.

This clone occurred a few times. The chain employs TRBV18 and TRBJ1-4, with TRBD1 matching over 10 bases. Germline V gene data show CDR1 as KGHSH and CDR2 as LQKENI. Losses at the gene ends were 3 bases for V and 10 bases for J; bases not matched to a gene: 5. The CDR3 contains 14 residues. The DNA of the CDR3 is TGTGCCAGCTCACCGGGGACAGGGGACGCAAAACTGTTTTTT. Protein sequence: CASSPGTGDAKLFF.

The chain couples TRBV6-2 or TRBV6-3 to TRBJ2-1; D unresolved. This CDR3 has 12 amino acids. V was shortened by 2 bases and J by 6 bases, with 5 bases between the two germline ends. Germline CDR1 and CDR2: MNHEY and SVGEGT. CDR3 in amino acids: CASSYNSNEQFF. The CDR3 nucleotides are TGTGCCAGCAGTTACAACAGCAATGAGCAGTTCTTC.

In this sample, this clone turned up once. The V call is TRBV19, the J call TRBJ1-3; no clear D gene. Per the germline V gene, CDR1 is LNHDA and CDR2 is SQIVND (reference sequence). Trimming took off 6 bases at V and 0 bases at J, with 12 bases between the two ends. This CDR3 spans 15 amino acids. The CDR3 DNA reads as TGTGCCAGTAGCACCTCCGGGGACTCTGGAAACACCATATATTTT. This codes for CASSTSGDSGNTIYF.

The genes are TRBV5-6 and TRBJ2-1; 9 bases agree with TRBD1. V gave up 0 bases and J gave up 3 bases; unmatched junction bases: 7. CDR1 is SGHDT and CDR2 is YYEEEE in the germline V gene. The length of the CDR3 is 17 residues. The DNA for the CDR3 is TGTGCCAGCAGCTTGGCATCCGGGACAGGGCTCTACAATGAGCAGTTCTTC. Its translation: CASSLASGTGLYNEQFF.

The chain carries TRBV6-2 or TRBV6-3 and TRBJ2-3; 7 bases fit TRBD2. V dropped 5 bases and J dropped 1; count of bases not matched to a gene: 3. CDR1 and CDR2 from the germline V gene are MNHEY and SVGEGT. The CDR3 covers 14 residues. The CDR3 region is CASSRRGGTDTQYF. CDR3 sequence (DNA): TGTGCCAGCAGTCGTCGGGGGGGCACAGATACGCAGTATTTT.

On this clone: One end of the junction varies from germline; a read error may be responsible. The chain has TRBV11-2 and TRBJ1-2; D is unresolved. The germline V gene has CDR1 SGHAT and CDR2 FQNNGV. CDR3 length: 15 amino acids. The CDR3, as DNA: TGTGCCAGCACCTTAAACCCGGGGTCCTCATATGGCTACACCTTC. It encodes CASTLNPGSSYGYTF.

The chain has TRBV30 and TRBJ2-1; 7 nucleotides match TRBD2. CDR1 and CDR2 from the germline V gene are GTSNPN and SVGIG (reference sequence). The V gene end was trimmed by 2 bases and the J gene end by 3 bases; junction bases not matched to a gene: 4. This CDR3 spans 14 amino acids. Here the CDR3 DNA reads TGTGCCTGGAGTCCGAGGACTAGCTACAATGAGCAGTTCTTC. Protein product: CAWSPRTSYNEQFF. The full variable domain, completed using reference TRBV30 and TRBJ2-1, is SQTIHQWPATLVQPVGSPLSLECTVEGTSNPNLYWYRQAAGRGLQLLFYSVGIGQISSEVPQNLSASRPQDRQFILSSKKLLLSDSGFYLCAWSPRTSYNEQFFGPGTRLTVL.

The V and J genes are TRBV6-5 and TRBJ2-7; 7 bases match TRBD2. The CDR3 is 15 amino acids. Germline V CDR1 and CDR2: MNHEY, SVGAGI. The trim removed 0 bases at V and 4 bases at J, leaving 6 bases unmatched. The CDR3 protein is CASSYSGTKGYEQYF. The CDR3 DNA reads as TGTGCCAGCAGTTACTCGGGGACTAAGGGGTACGAGCAGTACTTC.

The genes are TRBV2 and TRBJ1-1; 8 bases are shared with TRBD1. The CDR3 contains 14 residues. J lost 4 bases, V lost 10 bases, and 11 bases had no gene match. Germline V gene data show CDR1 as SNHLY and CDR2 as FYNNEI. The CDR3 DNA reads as TGTGCCACAGACAGGGGCATTAGCGGCACTGAAGCTTTCTTT. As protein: CATDRGISGTEAFF.

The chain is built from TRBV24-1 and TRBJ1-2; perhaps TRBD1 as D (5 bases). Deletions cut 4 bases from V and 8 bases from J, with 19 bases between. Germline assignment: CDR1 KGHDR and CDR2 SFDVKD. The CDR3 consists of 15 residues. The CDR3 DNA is TGTGCCACCAGTGACCTAGACAGCCTGCCAGGAGGCTACACCTTC. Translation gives CATSDLDSLPGGYTF.

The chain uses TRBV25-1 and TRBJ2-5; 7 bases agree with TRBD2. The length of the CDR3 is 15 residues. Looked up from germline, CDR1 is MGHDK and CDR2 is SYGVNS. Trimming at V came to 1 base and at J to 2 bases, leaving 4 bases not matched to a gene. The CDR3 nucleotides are TGTGCCAGCAGTGAATTTGGGGGGGGTCAAGAGACCCAGTACTTC. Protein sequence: CASSEFGGGQETQYF.

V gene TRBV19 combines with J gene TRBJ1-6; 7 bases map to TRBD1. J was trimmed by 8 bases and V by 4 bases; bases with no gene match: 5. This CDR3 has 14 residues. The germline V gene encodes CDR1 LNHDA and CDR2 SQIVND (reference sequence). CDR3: CASSTRDRDSPLHF. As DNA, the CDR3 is TGTGCCAGTAGTACCCGGGACAGAGATTCACCCCTCCACTTT.